What follows are 23 T cell receptor beta chains derived from one specimen sequenced in a study of blood T cells in healthy people across ages. A J-beta primer mix and a sample-barcoded 5' primer were used in a second PCR of about 6 to 12 cycles. MiXCR was run by TCRdb on the 5' RACE reads, yielding one entry per CDR3 protein. Of about 570,000 distinct CDR3 sequences in the sample, approximately 26% were seen once. Separately, the same data were catalogued under a study of T cells of mothers and their children.

Sequencing was performed on blood. The receptors shown here come from a boy aged 2-9 years in good health.

This clonotype was seen only a few times. The chain couples TRBV13 to TRBJ1-2; no firm D call. The V gene's germline CDR1 is PRHDT and CDR2 FYEKMQ (reference sequence). The CDR3 length is 17 residues. Trimming removed 5 bases from V and 0 bases from J, with 19 bases in between. CDR3 DNA: TGTGCCAGCAGCCTTAAACGCATCTTAACCCCTAACTATGGCTACACCTTC. The encoded protein is CASSLKRILTPNYGYTF.

The chain uses TRBV20-1 and TRBJ1-3; TRBD1 is a possible D gene (5 bases). The V and J ends lost 6 bases and 2 bases respectively, with 14 bases between them. This CDR3 comprises 14 residues. Germline-derived CDR1 and CDR2 are DFQATT and SNEGSKA (reference sequence). In nucleotides, the CDR3 is TGCAGTGCGCGCCGCGACAGACCTGGAAACACCATATATTTT. It codes for CSARRDRPGNTIYF.

The chain is built from TRBV20-1 and TRBJ2-5; 10 bases fit TRBD1. The CDR3 spans 15 residues. With V trimmed by 6 bases and J by 5 bases, 12 bases remained unmatched. Per germline, CDR1 DFQATT and CDR2 SNEGSKA (reference sequence). The CDR3 nucleotides are TGCAGTGCACCATCGTCCGGGACAGGGGATGAGACCCAGTACTTC. It yields the protein CSAPSSGTGDETQYF.

This clonotype has ten or more counts. The chain joins TRBV7-8 to TRBJ1-4; D gene uncertain. V lost 1 base to trimming and J lost 4 bases, with 7 bases between them. The CDR3 consists of 14 residues. The germline CDR1 and CDR2 sequences are SGHVS and FQNEAQ. The CDR3 sequence is CASSLGRVNEKLFF. The CDR3 bases are TGTGCCAGCAGCTTAGGAAGGGTTAATGAAAAACTGTTTTTT. Using reference TRBV7-8 and TRBJ1-4 for the parts outside the CDR3, the full variable domain is GAGVSQSPRYKVAKRGQDVALRCDPISGHVSLFWYQQALGQGPEFLTYFQNEAQLDKSGLPSDRFFAERPEGSVSTLKIQRTQQEDSAVYLCASSLGRVNEKLFFGSGTQLSVL.

In this sample, this clonotype turned up a few times. V and J are TRBV14 and TRBJ2-2, with D possibly matching TRBD1 (5 bases). V was cut by 4 bases and J by 0 bases, with 9 bases left in between. This CDR3 has 15 residues. Germline V gene data show CDR1 as SGHDN and CDR2 as FVKESK. The CDR3 sequence is CASSLHRTNTGELFF. As DNA, the CDR3 is TGTGCCAGCAGCCTGCACAGGACGAACACCGGGGAGCTGTTTTTT.

The chain combines TRBV20-1 with TRBJ2-3, with 11 bases identical to TRBD2. In germline, CDR1 is DFQATT, CDR2 SNEGSKA (reference sequence). The ends lost 6 bases at V and 5 bases at J; junction bases unmatched: 7. The CDR3 spans 14 residues. DNA for the CDR3: TGCAGTGCGATAGCGGGAGGGCCCAAAGATACGCAGTATTTT. Its translation: CSAIAGGPKDTQYF.

This clonotype was counted between two and nine times. The V and J genes are TRBV3-1 and TRBJ2-5; 9 bases map to TRBD2. Germline V gives CDR1 LGHDT, CDR2 YNNKEL (reference sequence). This CDR3 has 16 amino acids. The V and J ends lost 1 base and 1 base, in that order; junction bases with no gene match: 4. In nucleotides, the CDR3 is TGTGCCAGCAGCCAAGGGCTAGCGGGGTTCCAAGAGACCCAGTACTTC. It encodes CASSQGLAGFQETQYF.

The rearrangement links TRBV9 to TRBJ2-2; D unresolved. This CDR3 contains 12 residues. The germline gives CDR1 SGDLS, CDR2 YYNGEE. Trimming cost V 4 bases and J 7 bases, with 8 bases left between them. The CDR3 region is CASSLTGGELFF. For the CDR3, the DNA is TGTGCCAGCAGCCTGACCGGCGGGGAGCTGTTTTTT.

This clonotype was seen more than once but under ten times. V gene TRBV15 combines with J gene TRBJ2-2; 10 bases match TRBD2. The CDR3 has 15 amino acids. Looked up from germline, CDR1 is LNHNV and CDR2 is YYDKDF (reference sequence). V was clipped by 0 bases and J by 6 bases; unmatched bases: 1. Written as DNA, the CDR3 is TGTGCCACCAGCAGAGACAGCGGGGGGGCCGGGGAGCTGTTTTTT. Residues: CATSRDSGGAGELFF.

The V gene is TRBV6-2 or TRBV6-3, the J gene TRBJ2-5; 7 nucleotides agree with TRBD2. V lost 7 bases, J lost 5 bases, and 4 bases stayed unmatched. The CDR3 is 12 amino acids. CDR1 is MNHEY, CDR2 SVGEGT, per germline. CDR3 DNA: TGTGCCAGCACGGCGGGAGATGAGACCCAGTACTTC. Translated, it gives CASTAGDETQYF.

Only a few counts were recorded for this clonotype. V and J are TRBV10-2 and TRBJ2-4; possibly TRBD1 or TRBD2 for D (5 bases each). Germline V gene lookup returns CDR1 WSHSY and CDR2 SAAADI. V lost 2 bases and J lost 3, with 14 bases in between. CDR3 length: 16 residues. CDR3 coding DNA: TGCGCCAGCAGTGAGAGTCTGGGGGTTGGCAAAAACATTCAGTACTTC. It specifies CASSESLGVGKNIQYF.

This clonotype was recorded a few times. The chain is built from TRBV14 and TRBJ2-4; D uncertain. Germline loops: CDR1 SGHDN, CDR2 FVKESK. Between the trimmed V and J ends, which lost 0 bases and 7 bases, there was a span of 13 bases. The CDR3 is made up of 15 amino acids. The CDR3 here is CASSQDFPWPNIQYF. DNA of the CDR3: TGTGCCAGCAGCCAAGATTTCCCTTGGCCTAACATTCAGTACTTC. Variable domain in full (rest from reference TRBV14 and TRBJ2-4): EAGVTQFPSHSVIEKGQTVTLRCDPISGHDNLYWYRRVMGKEIKFLLHFVKESKQDESGMPNNRFLAERTGGTYSTLKVQPAELEDSGVYFCASSQDFPWPNIQYFGAGTRLSVL.

J is TRBJ2-2 and V is TRBV5-1, with D hard to call. CDR3 length: 16 residues. With 0 bases removed from V and 8 bases from J, the gap between germline ends came to 17 bases. CDR1 and CDR2 (germline): SGHRS, YFSETQ. CDR3 sequence: CASSLGAAGTAGELFF. The CDR3 region has the DNA TGCGCCAGCAGCTTGGGGGCAGCCGGAACAGCTGGGGAGCTGTTTTTT. The whole variable domain, remainder taken from reference TRBV5-1 and TRBJ2-2, is KAGVTQTPRYLIKTRGQQVTLSCSPISGHRSVSWYQQTPGQGLQFLFEYFSETQRNKGNFPGRFSGRQFSNSRSEMNVSTLELGDSALYLCASSLGAAGTAGELFFGEGSRLTVL.

The genes are TRBV5-1 and TRBJ2-7; the D gene is possibly TRBD1 (6 bases). V shed 4 bases and J shed 2 bases, with 16 bases lying between them. This CDR3 has 15 amino acids. The germline V gene encodes CDR1 SGHRS and CDR2 YFSETQ. CDR3 in DNA: TGCGCCAGCAGCCCGGAAGGGGGAGCAGCCTACGAGCAGTACTTC. It is translated as CASSPEGGAAYEQYF.

The chain has TRBV12-3 or TRBV12-4 and TRBJ1-2; D unclear. The V and J ends lost 1 base and 7 bases respectively, with 19 bases between them. The CDR3 has 16 residues. The CDR3 DNA reads as TGTGCCAGCAGTTTAGGGGTCGGCCTCCCGGGCGGTGGCTACACCTTC. The encoded protein is CASSLGVGLPGGGYTF.

This clonotype showed up many times. The CDR3 protein is CASSPWPKNTEAFF. CDR3 nucleotides: TGTGCCAGCAGCCCCTGGCCCAAGAACACTGAAGCTTTCTTT. The V gene is TRBV12-3 or TRBV12-4, the J gene TRBJ1-1; D is undetermined. Trimming took off 6 bases at V and 1 base at J, with 12 bases between the two ends. This CDR3 is built from 14 residues.

The chain links TRBV4-1 to TRBJ1-4; no reliable D call. CDR1 is MGHRA, CDR2 YSYEKL, per germline. The CDR3 has 12 residues. V was trimmed by 0 bases and J by 6 bases, leaving 2 bases between them. CDR3 bases: TGCGCCAGCAGCCAAGATGATGAAAAACTGTTTTTT. Amino acids: CASSQDDEKLFF.

The chain combines TRBV5-1 with TRBJ2-3, with D maybe TRBD1 (5 bases). This CDR3 has 14 amino acids. Trimming left V 4 bases short and J 2 bases short, with 11 bases between. CDR1 and CDR2 (germline): SGHRS, YFSETQ. In nucleotides, the CDR3 is TGCGCCAGCAGCGCCCAGGGCCCCACAGATACGCAGTATTTT. This codes for CASSAQGPTDTQYF.

The chain joins TRBV20-1 to TRBJ2-1; weak D call: TRBD2 (6 bases). Germline lookup yields CDR1 DFQATT and CDR2 SNEGSKA (reference sequence). Trimming pared 2 bases from V and 5 bases from J, leaving 19 bases between. CDR3 length: 16 residues. The CDR3 DNA is TGCAGTGCTAGACGGGATACGGGACTTCTAAACAATGAGCAGTTCTTC. Its translation is CSARRDTGLLNNEQFF.

This chain uses TRBV5-1 with TRBJ2-6, with TRBD1 identical over 8 bases. CDR1 and CDR2 (germline): SGHRS, YFSETQ. The CDR3 runs to 15 residues. V shed 3 bases, J shed 2 bases, and the junction held 1 base outside the gene matches. The CDR3 region is CASSSGQAGANVLTF. In nucleotides, the CDR3 is TGCGCCAGCAGCTCGGGACAGGCTGGGGCCAACGTCCTGACTTTC.

This clonotype was detected ten times or more. The V and J genes are TRBV3-1 and TRBJ2-1; D gene ambiguous. Germline CDR1 reads LGHDT; CDR2 reads YNNKEL (reference sequence). V lost 4 bases to trimming and J lost 4 bases, with 17 bases between them. This CDR3 has 16 amino acids. The CDR3 sequence is CASSPLSSAKYNEQFF. As DNA, the CDR3 is TGTGCCAGCAGCCCCCTCTCCAGCGCAAAGTACAATGAGCAGTTCTTC.

J is TRBJ2-3 and V is TRBV12-3 or TRBV12-4, with D perhaps TRBD2 (6 bases). CDR3 size: 13 residues. The V end lost 10 bases, the J end lost 4 bases, and 15 bases lay between the germline ends. Here the CDR3 reads CANSEGPSDTQYF. The CDR3 nucleotides are TGTGCCAACTCGGAGGGTCCCTCAGATACGCAGTATTTT.

This clonotype was counted ten times or more. The chain joins TRBV7-6 to TRBJ1-1; D is unresolved. Trimming removed 7 bases at V and 11 bases at J, with 17 bases between. Per germline, CDR1 SGHVS and CDR2 FNYEAQ. The CDR3 spans 12 residues. The CDR3, as DNA: TGTGCCAGCACCTCTGGGAAGGGTGAGGCTTTCTTT. It yields the protein CASTSGKGEAFF.